One sample yielded the 22 T cell receptor beta chains listed below, sequenced in a study of neurological immune-mediated disorders. In TCRdb, the 5' RACE reads were re-called with MiXCR into one record per CDR3 protein. The sample records some 70,000 distinct CDR3 sequences, 3.5% to 5% being singletons. The source material was PBMCs. These receptor sequences come from a young man with multiple sclerosis.

The sample holds many counts of this clonotype. This chain joins TRBV11-1 and TRBJ2-7; TRBD2 matches 7 bases. This CDR3 is 18 amino acids long. CDR1 is SGHAT and CDR2 is FQDESV in the germline V gene (reference sequence). V was clipped by 4 bases and J by 0 bases; unmatched bases: 15. CDR3 nucleotides: TGTGCCAGCAGCTCCGCCAATCAACTAGCGTCGAGCTCCTACGAGCAGTACGTC. It is translated as CASSSANQLASSSYEQYV.

With respect to this clonotype: With a much larger clone just one base away, this may be a read error. The chain joins TRBV5-1 to TRBJ1-1, with D hard to call. The CDR3 length is 15 residues. Germline assignment: CDR1 SGHRS and CDR2 YFSETQ. Trimming cost V 0 bases and J 0 bases, with 9 bases left between them. CDR3 region: CASSLVSEMNTEAFF. CDR3 DNA: TGCGCCAGCAGCTTGGTCTCAGAAATGAACACTGAAGCTTTCTTT.

This clonotype was counted at least ten times. This chain joins TRBV20-1 and TRBJ1-1, with a weak D call TRBD1 (5 bases). Trimming took 4 bases from V and 0 from J, leaving 9 bases between them. The CDR3 runs 13 residues. Germline CDR1 is DFQATT and CDR2 is SNEGSKA (reference sequence). The CDR3 is CSAKDTLNTEAFF. The CDR3 bases are TGCAGTGCTAAGGACACTTTGAACACTGAAGCTTTCTTT.

This clonotype has ten or more counts. This sequence joins TRBV5-1 and TRBJ2-7; 10 bases match TRBD1. The CDR3 loop spans 14 amino acids. Germline V gene data show CDR1 as SGHRS and CDR2 as YFSETQ. Germline trimming cut 0 bases from V and 4 bases from J; bases unmatched to any gene: 1. The CDR3 DNA is TGCGCCAGCAGCTTGGGGACAGGGGGATACGAGCAGTACGTC. Protein sequence: CASSLGTGGYEQYV.

In regard to this clonotype: A read error may produce the germline difference seen at one junction end. The rearrangement joins TRBV5-1 to TRBJ1-6; tentative D call: TRBD1 (5 bases). Germline CDR1 is SGHRS and CDR2 is YFSETQ. The length of the CDR3 is 14 residues. In DNA, the CDR3 is TGCGCCAGCAGCTTGGGACAGCTAAGCTCACCCCTCAACTTT. As protein: CASSLGQLSSPLNF.

This clonotype was counted many times. V is TRBV12-3 or TRBV12-4 and J is TRBJ2-3; TRBD2 agrees at 12 bases. The CDR3 consists of 15 residues. Losses at the gene ends were 3 bases for V and 5 bases for J; bases not matched to a gene: 3. In DNA, the CDR3 is TGTGCCAGCAGTTTGACTAGCGGGGGACGAGATACGCAGTATTTT. Protein product: CASSLTSGGRDTQYF.

This clonotype appeared many times. V and J are TRBV5-1 and TRBJ1-1; 7 positions match TRBD1. V lost 4 bases to trimming and J lost 0 bases; unmatched junction nucleotides: 6. The CDR3 is 15 residues long. Germline lookup yields CDR1 SGHRS and CDR2 YFSETQ. CDR3 residues: CASSNYQGVNTEAFF. The CDR3 region has the DNA TGCGCCAGCAGCAACTACCAGGGGGTGAACACTGAAGCTTTCTTT.

This chain uses TRBV20-1 with TRBJ1-5, with D possibly being TRBD1 (5 bases). V shed 5 bases and J shed 2 bases, with 13 bases lying between them. The CDR3 runs 14 residues. Per germline, CDR1 DFQATT and CDR2 SNEGSKA (reference sequence). This CDR3 reads CSAWTRLGNQPQHF. DNA of the CDR3: TGCAGTGCTTGGACAAGGCTTGGCAATCAGCCCCAGCATTTT.

This clonotype was recorded at least ten times. The rearrangement links TRBV7-6 to TRBJ1-1, with D tentatively TRBD1 (5 bases). In germline, CDR1 is SGHVS, CDR2 FNYEAQ. CDR3 length equals 14 residues. The V end lost 1 base, the J end lost 6 bases, and 12 bases lay between the germline ends. The CDR3 here is CASSLGLRAAEAFF. CDR3 bases: TGTGCCAGCAGCTTAGGACTCAGGGCGGCTGAAGCTTTCTTT.

This clonotype was seen a few times. The chain has TRBV5-1 and TRBJ1-1; the D is unclear. Germline V gene lookup returns CDR1 SGHRS and CDR2 YFSETQ. V lost 0 bases and J 3 bases, leaving 15 bases between the germline ends. The CDR3 runs to 16 residues. CDR3 nucleotide sequence: TGCGCCAGCAGCTTGGCCGGAGGAGGGAGGTACACTGAAGCTTTCTTT. It yields the protein CASSLAGGGRYTEAFF.

Many counts were recorded for this clonotype. The chain links TRBV6-6 to TRBJ2-4, with D unclear. Germline values: CDR1 MNHNY, CDR2 SVGAGI (reference sequence). V lost 2 bases, J lost 11 bases, and 7 bases lay in between. The CDR3 extends over 11 amino acids. For the CDR3, the DNA is TGTGCCAGCAGTTACGAAGTATTTCAGTACTTC. It translates to CASSYEVFQYF.

This clonotype was observed a few times. V is TRBV5-6 and J is TRBJ2-3; D is unresolved. V was clipped by 4 bases and J by 6 bases, with 12 bases between them. Germline values: CDR1 SGHDT, CDR2 YYEEEE. The CDR3 runs to 13 residues. The CDR3 spells CASSRPALDTQYF. CDR3 nucleotides: TGTGCCAGCAGCCGGCCGGCCCTTGATACGCAGTATTTT.

This clonotype was counted ten times or more. The rearrangement links TRBV20-1 to TRBJ1-5; the D is unclear. Germline V gene sequence: CDR1 DFQATT, CDR2 SNEGSKA (reference sequence). With 0 bases removed from V and 3 bases from J, the gap between germline ends came to 6 bases. The CDR3 runs to 13 residues. In DNA form, the CDR3 reads TGCAGTGCTAGAGATAGTGTCAATCAGCCCCAGCATTTT. Protein: CSARDSVNQPQHF.

This clonotype was counted ten times or more. The rearrangement links TRBV7-9 to TRBJ1-1; 8 bases match TRBD1. The V and J ends lost 0 bases and 1 base, in that order; junction bases with no gene match: 16. Per the germline V gene, CDR1 is SEHNR and CDR2 is FQNEAQ (reference sequence). The CDR3 extends over 20 amino acids. CDR3 sequence: CASSLAKTGAGFGRNTEAFF. CDR3 coding DNA: TGTGCCAGCAGCTTAGCGAAGACAGGGGCCGGATTCGGCCGGAACACTGAAGCTTTCTTT.

The V and J genes are TRBV10-3 and TRBJ2-3, with TRBD1 matching 7 bases. The V segment lost 4 bases and the J segment 5 bases; nucleotides outside the gene matches: 3. This CDR3 contains 13 residues. Germline V gene sequence: CDR1 ENHRY, CDR2 SYGVKD. The CDR3 spells CAISGQGEDTQYF. As DNA, the CDR3 is TGTGCCATCAGTGGACAGGGCGAAGATACGCAGTATTTT.

In this sample, this clonotype turned up many times. The V and J genes are TRBV20-1 and TRBJ2-7; D tentatively reads TRBD1 or TRBD2 (5 bases each). V was cut by 0 bases and J by 2 bases, with 11 bases left in between. The CDR3 length is 14 residues. Germline CDR1 and CDR2: DFQATT and SNEGSKA (reference sequence). The CDR3 sequence is CSARDRDRPYEQYV. The CDR3 DNA sequence: TGCAGTGCTAGAGATCGGGACCGTCCCTACGAGCAGTACGTC.

This clonotype was seen once. A read error may be the cause here, since a much bigger clone is one base away. This chain joins TRBV10-3 and TRBJ1-1, with D hard to call. This CDR3 contains 12 residues. Germline assignment: CDR1 ENHRY and CDR2 SYGVKD. The ends were cut back, 6 bases at V and 3 bases at J, with 8 bases in the middle. The CDR3 nucleotides are TGTGCCATCAGGGGATGGGACACTGAAGCTTTCTTT. Translating it yields CAIRGWDTEAFF.

V gene TRBV7-2 combines with J gene TRBJ2-3; 7 bases match TRBD1. This CDR3 contains 15 residues. J was trimmed by 4 bases and V by 4 bases; bases with no gene match: 8. CDR1 and CDR2 (germline): SGHTA, FQGNSA. The CDR3 DNA reads as TGTGCCAGCAGCTCCGCCCGACAGGGTTCAGATACGCAGTATTTT. It translates to CASSSARQGSDTQYF.

This clonotype occurred many times. The chain employs TRBV24-1 and TRBJ1-2; 8 bases are shared with TRBD1. Trimming at V came to 2 bases and at J to 4 bases, leaving 8 bases not matched to a gene. Germline V lookup: CDR1 KGHDR, CDR2 SFDVKD. CDR3 length: 16 amino acids. DNA of the CDR3: TGTGCCACCAGTGATTCCCGGGACAGGACCTTCTATGGCTACACCTTC. This encodes CATSDSRDRTFYGYTF.

Ten or more counts support this clonotype. The chain couples TRBV15 to TRBJ2-7, with D perhaps matching TRBD2 (6 bases). V was pared by 8 bases and J by 9 bases, with 11 bases between. The CDR3 is 10 amino acids. The germline CDR1 and CDR2 sequences are LNHNV and YYDKDF (reference sequence). The CDR3: CATGDSRQYF. CDR3 DNA: TGTGCCACCGGGGACTCACGGCAGTACTTC.

This clonotype was detected only a few times. The chain uses TRBV13 and TRBJ1-5, with TRBD1 matching over 7 bases. Per germline, CDR1 PRHDT and CDR2 FYEKMQ (reference sequence). The CDR3 has 15 residues. V lost 5 bases to trimming and J lost 3 bases; unmatched junction nucleotides: 7. CDR3: CASSLQGSNNQPQHF. CDR3 DNA sequence: TGTGCCAGCAGCCTACAGGGGAGCAACAATCAGCCCCAGCATTTT. Together with reference TRBV13 and TRBJ1-5, the CDR3 gives the full variable domain: AAGVIQSPRHLIKEKRETATLKCYPIPRHDTVYWYQQGPGQDPQFLISFYEKMQSDKGSIPDRFSAQQFSDYHSELNMSSLELGDSALYFCASSLQGSNNQPQHFGDGTRLSIL.

This clonotype showed up many times. V is TRBV5-1 and J is TRBJ2-3; D gene uncertain. The CDR3 contains 12 residues. CDR1 and CDR2 (germline): SGHRS, YFSETQ. V was shortened by 3 bases and J by 2 bases, with 4 bases between the two germline ends. CDR3 in amino acids: CASSWDTDTQYF. The CDR3 region has the DNA TGCGCCAGCAGCTGGGACACAGATACGCAGTATTTT.